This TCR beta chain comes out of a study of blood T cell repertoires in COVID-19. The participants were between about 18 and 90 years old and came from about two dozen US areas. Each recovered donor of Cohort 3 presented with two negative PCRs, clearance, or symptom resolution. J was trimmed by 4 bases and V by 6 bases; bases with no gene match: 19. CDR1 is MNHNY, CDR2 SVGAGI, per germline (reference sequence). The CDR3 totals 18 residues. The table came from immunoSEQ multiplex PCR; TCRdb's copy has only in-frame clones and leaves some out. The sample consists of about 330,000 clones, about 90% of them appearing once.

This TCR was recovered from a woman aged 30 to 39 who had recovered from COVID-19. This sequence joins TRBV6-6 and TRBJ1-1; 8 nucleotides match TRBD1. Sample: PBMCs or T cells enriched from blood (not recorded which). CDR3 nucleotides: TGTGCCAGCAGCCGAGCCGGGACAGGCGGTAGGGTAGGCACTGAAGCTTTCTTT. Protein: CASSRAGTGGRVGTEAFF.